This is a list of T cell receptor beta chains from one sample in a study of T cell responses to AZD1222 COVID-19 vaccine. Only in-frame clones appear in the TCRdb table, and some are missing; sequencing was by immunoSEQ multiplex PCR. The sample contains 150,000 to 200,000 clones, around 92% of which appear only once. The material sequenced was peripheral blood, taken on day 0 of AZD1222 vaccination. These receptors came from an adult in good health. Each CDR3 is given with its conserved first and last residue. D genes are given only for firm matches. The size of a clone is reported for some rows only, either as once, few or many, or as a class for expanded clones.

cdr3_nt	cdr3_aa	v_call	j_call	clone_size	d_call
TGTGCCAGCAGCGGTTACGAGCAGTACTTC	CASSGYEQYF	TRBV28	TRBJ2-7	.	.
TGTGCCAGCGGCGGACAGGCAAGTCAGCCCCAGCATTTT	CASGGQASQPQHF	TRBV6-5	TRBJ1-5	.	TRBD1
TGTGCCACCACCCTGATGGGGGCACCTGAGCAGTTCTTC	CATTLMGAPEQFF	TRBV24-1	TRBJ2-1	.	.
TGTGCCAGTAGGGACAGGTTGGGACAGCCCCAGCATTTT	CASRDRLGQPQHF	TRBV19	TRBJ1-5	.	TRBD1
TGCGCCAGCAGCTTGGAGGGGGGGACGGCCTATGGCTACACCTTC	CASSLEGGTAYGYTF	TRBV5-1	TRBJ1-2	.	.
TGTGCCAGCAGCGCGACAGGTTACGGGGAGCTGTTTTTT	CASSATGYGELFF	TRBV7-9	TRBJ2-2	few	.
TGTGCCACCTCCCGAACAGATTTGAATGAGCAGTTCTTC	CATSRTDLNEQFF	TRBV24-1	TRBJ2-1	once	.
TGCAGCGCCTCGGCCGGGACAGGGGGTGGGGGCTACACCTTC	CSASAGTGGGGYTF	TRBV29-1	TRBJ1-2	.	TRBD1
TGTGCCAGCAGTTACGTGTACAGGTCGGGAGAGAACACTGAAGCTTTCTTT	CASSYVYRSGENTEAFF	TRBV6-2/TRBV6-3	TRBJ1-1	.	.
TGCGCCAGCAGCCACGGACAGGCCTGGGATAATTCACCCCTCCACTTT	CASSHGQAWDNSPLHF	TRBV4-1	TRBJ1-6	once	TRBD1
TGTGCCTCAGGGGACAGGGCGCCTCGGTCTAACACCGGGGAGCTGTTTTTT	CASGDRAPRSNTGELFF	TRBV10-3	TRBJ2-2	.	TRBD1
TGCGCCAGCAGTGACCAGGTTCGGGACAGCAATCAGCCCCAGCATTTT	CASSDQVRDSNQPQHF	TRBV10-2	TRBJ1-5	.	.
TGTGCCAGCAGCTTAGGTCGGACAGGGGGCACTGAAGCTTTCTTT	CASSLGRTGGTEAFF	TRBV7-8	TRBJ1-1	.	TRBD1
TGTGCCAGCAGCCCTGGGGACGGCCGGGACGCCAAGCTAAATCAGCCCCAGCATTTT	CASSPGDGRDAKLNQPQHF	TRBV11-3	TRBJ1-5	.	.
TGTGCCAGTAGTATAGTGGCAGCACCGAACACTGAAGCTTTCTTT	CASSIVAAPNTEAFF	TRBV19	TRBJ1-1	.	.
TGCGCCAGCCGCCCCGAGGGACAGGTTAATTCACCCCTCCACTTT	CASRPEGQVNSPLHF	TRBV4-1	TRBJ1-6	.	TRBD1
TGCGCCAGCAGCCGAAGTTTTTTCCGGGACAGCTATGGCTACACCTTC	CASSRSFFRDSYGYTF	TRBV4-1	TRBJ1-2	.	TRBD1
TGTGCCAGCAGCTTAGGGCCAATACGACAGGGGGCTAACTATGGCTACACCTTC	CASSLGPIRQGANYGYTF	TRBV7-2	TRBJ1-2	.	TRBD1
TGTGCCAGTCGACAGGGGACGAACACCGGGGAGCTGTTTTTT	CASRQGTNTGELFF	TRBV9	TRBJ2-2	.	TRBD1
TGTGCCAGCAGTTTGGGCCAGGTCGGCTACACCTTC	CASSLGQVGYTF	TRBV28	TRBJ1-2	.	.
TGTGCCAGTAGTAATAACGGGAACGGAGAGACCCAGTACTTC	CASSNNGNGETQYF	TRBV19	TRBJ2-5	.	.
TGTGCCAGCAGCATCCTAGAGCGGGGGGCCCCCAGGTTCTTC	CASSILERGAPRFF	TRBV7-2	TRBJ2-1	.	TRBD2
TGTGCCAGCAGCTTTGGACAGTCCTACGAGCAGTACTTC	CASSFGQSYEQYF	TRBV5-6	TRBJ2-7	.	.
TGTGCCAGCAGTTCAAGCGGGGCGAGCTCCTACGAGCAGTACTTC	CASSSSGASSYEQYF	TRBV7-2	TRBJ2-7	.	TRBD2
TGTGCCAGCAGCCGAGGTCCGCTAGCGGGGGGCTGGGAGACCCAGTACTTC	CASSRGPLAGGWETQYF	TRBV7-6	TRBJ2-5	.	TRBD2
TGCGCCAGCAGCCAAGTTTGGCGCTCTGGAAACACCATATATTTT	CASSQVWRSGNTIYF	TRBV4-1	TRBJ1-3	once	.
TGTGCCAGCAGTTCTCGCGACAGCCCCGCCGCCTTC	CASSSRDSPAAF	TRBV6-5	TRBJ1-2	.	.
TGTGCCAGTACGGCCAGGAACACTGAAGCTTTCTTT	CASTARNTEAFF	TRBV19	TRBJ1-1	.	.
TGTGCCAGCAGTGACTCAGGGAATCAGCCCCAGCATTTT	CASSDSGNQPQHF	TRBV2	TRBJ1-5	once	.
TGCGCCAGCAGCCAGCCGACAGGGGGCTTTGAAAAACTGTTTTTT	CASSQPTGGFEKLFF	TRBV4-1	TRBJ1-4	.	TRBD1
TGTGCCAGCAGCTTAGAATGGAGGGCGGGACAGGGGGCTGAAGCTTTCTTT	CASSLEWRAGQGAEAFF	TRBV7-9	TRBJ1-1	.	TRBD1
TGTGCCAGTAGTATGAGCGTCTCCTACAATGAGCAGTTCTTC	CASSMSVSYNEQFF	TRBV19	TRBJ2-1	.	.
TGTGCCAGTAGACCCCCGGGCCAGGCCTCTGAAGCTTTCTTT	CASRPPGQASEAFF	TRBV6-6	TRBJ1-1	.	.
TGCGCCAGCAGCCCCGCGGGCTCGGGCTATGGCTACACCTTC	CASSPAGSGYGYTF	TRBV5-1	TRBJ1-2	.	.
TGTGCCAGCAGTTTAAGGGGGCGTTTCGATGTCTACACCTTC	CASSLRGRFDVYTF	TRBV28	TRBJ1-2	.	TRBD1
TGTGCCAGCAGCTTATACAGGGCCTCTAACTATGGCTACACCTTC	CASSLYRASNYGYTF	TRBV7-2	TRBJ1-2	.	.
TGTGCCAGCAGTTCCTCCACTAGCGGGAGCACAGATACGCAGTATTTT	CASSSSTSGSTDTQYF	TRBV27	TRBJ2-3	.	TRBD2
TGTGCCAGTAGCGATGGGACAGGTGGGAACACTGAAGCTTTCTTT	CASSDGTGGNTEAFF	TRBV7-2	TRBJ1-1	.	TRBD1
TGTGCCAGCAGCCAGGAACCGGGACGGGCCGCGAATGAGCAGTTCTTC	CASSQEPGRAANEQFF	TRBV4-2	TRBJ2-1	.	.
TGTGCCAGCGGAAATTCGGACAGGGGGCGTAGCTACACCTTC	CASGNSDRGRSYTF	TRBV28	TRBJ1-2	few	TRBD1
TGTGCCAGCGGGAAACTAGCGGGACCCAGCTCCTACAATGAGCAGTTCTTC	CASGKLAGPSSYNEQFF	TRBV2	TRBJ2-1	.	TRBD2
TGCAGTGACGAATACCAAGAGACCCAGTACTTC	CSDEYQETQYF	TRBV20-1	TRBJ2-5	.	.
TGCGCCAGCAGCCAAGTGGGGGCCCGTTCAAAGACCCAGTACTTC	CASSQVGARSKTQYF	TRBV4-1	TRBJ2-5	.	.
TGTGCCAGCAGTTTGCCCGGGACAGTTAATGAAAAACTGTTTTTT	CASSLPGTVNEKLFF	TRBV28	TRBJ1-4	.	TRBD1
TGTGCCAGCAGAATAGCGGGAGGGGTCTACAATGAGCAGTTCTTC	CASRIAGGVYNEQFF	TRBV6-5	TRBJ2-1	.	TRBD2
TGTGCCAGCAGCCGGGAGGGTCTCTATGGCTACACCTTC	CASSREGLYGYTF	TRBV11-2	TRBJ1-2	.	.
TGTGCCAGCAGCGTAACAGGGGAAACTGAAGCTTTCTTT	CASSVTGETEAFF	TRBV9	TRBJ1-1	.	TRBD1
TGCAGCGTTGTTCTAGCGGGAGTCACAGATACGCAGTATTTT	CSVVLAGVTDTQYF	TRBV29-1	TRBJ2-3	.	TRBD2
TGTGCCAGCAGTCGGGACAGGGTGGGCTACACCTTC	CASSRDRVGYTF	TRBV12-3/TRBV12-4	TRBJ1-2	.	TRBD1
TGTGCCAGCAGTTACTCGCCCGGCTCTGGAAACACCATATATTTT	CASSYSPGSGNTIYF	TRBV6-2/TRBV6-3	TRBJ1-3	once	.
TGTGCCAGCACTTTTAATTTTCCCAGCGGACTGTTTTTT	CASTFNFPSGLFF	TRBV12-3/TRBV12-4	TRBJ1-4	few	.
TGTGCCATCGGGGAGAGCGGGGGGGCCACCGGGGAGCTGTTTTTT	CAIGESGGATGELFF	TRBV10-3	TRBJ2-2	.	TRBD2
TGTGCCAGCACTGCGGGATACACCGGGGAGCTGTTTTTT	CASTAGYTGELFF	TRBV5-8	TRBJ2-2	.	.
TGTGCCAGCAGTCCTGGGACTAGCGGGAATGAGCAGTTCTTC	CASSPGTSGNEQFF	TRBV6-5	TRBJ2-1	.	TRBD2
TGTGCCAGCAGCTTACAGGCGGGCAGGGACACTGAAGCTTTCTTT	CASSLQAGRDTEAFF	TRBV11-2	TRBJ1-1	once	.
TGTGCCAGCAGCTTGGTCCCAGCATACACTGAAGCTTTCTTT	CASSLVPAYTEAFF	TRBV5-5	TRBJ1-1	.	.
TGTGCCAGCTCACCCCCCAGGGGACTGAACACTGAAGCTTTCTTT	CASSPPRGLNTEAFF	TRBV18	TRBJ1-1	.	.
TGTGCCAGCAGCCAAGATCGGGGTTTAAACATTCAGTACTTC	CASSQDRGLNIQYF	TRBV14	TRBJ2-4	once	.